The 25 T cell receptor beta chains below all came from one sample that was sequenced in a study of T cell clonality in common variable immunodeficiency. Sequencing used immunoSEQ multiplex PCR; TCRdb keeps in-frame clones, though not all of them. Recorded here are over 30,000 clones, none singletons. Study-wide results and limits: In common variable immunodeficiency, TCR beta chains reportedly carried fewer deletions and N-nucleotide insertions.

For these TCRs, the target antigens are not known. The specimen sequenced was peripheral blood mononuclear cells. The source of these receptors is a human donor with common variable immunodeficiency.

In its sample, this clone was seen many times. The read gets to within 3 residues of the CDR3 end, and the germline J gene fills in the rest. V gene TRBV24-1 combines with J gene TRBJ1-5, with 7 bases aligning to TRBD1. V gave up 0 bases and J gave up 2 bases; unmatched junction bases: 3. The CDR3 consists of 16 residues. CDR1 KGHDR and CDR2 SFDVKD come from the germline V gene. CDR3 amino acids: CATSDLHTGGNQPQHF. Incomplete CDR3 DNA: TGTGCCACCAGTGATTTGCATACAGGGGGCAATCAGCCC.

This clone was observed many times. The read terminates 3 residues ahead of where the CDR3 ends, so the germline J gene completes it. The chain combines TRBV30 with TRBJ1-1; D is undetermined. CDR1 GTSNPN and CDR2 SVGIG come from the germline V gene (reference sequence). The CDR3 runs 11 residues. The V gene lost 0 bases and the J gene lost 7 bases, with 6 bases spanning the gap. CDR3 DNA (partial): TGTGCCTGGAGTGTCCAGGTTGAA. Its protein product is CAWSVQVE. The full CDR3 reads CAWSVQVEAFF.

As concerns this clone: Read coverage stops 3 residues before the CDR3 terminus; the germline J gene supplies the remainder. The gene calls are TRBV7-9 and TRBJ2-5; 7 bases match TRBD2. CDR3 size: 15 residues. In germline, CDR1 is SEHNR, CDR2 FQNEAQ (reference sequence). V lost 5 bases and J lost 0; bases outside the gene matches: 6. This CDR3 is CASSRFGGYQETQYF. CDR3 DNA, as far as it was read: TGTGCCAGCAGCCGATTCGGGGGGTACCAAGAGACC.

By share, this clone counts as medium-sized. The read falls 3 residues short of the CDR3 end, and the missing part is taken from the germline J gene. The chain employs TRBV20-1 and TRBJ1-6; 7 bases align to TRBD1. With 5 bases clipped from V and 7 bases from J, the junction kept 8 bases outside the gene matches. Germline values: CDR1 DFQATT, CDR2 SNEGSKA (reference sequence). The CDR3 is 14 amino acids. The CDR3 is CSARTGTENSPLHF. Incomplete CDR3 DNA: TGCAGTGCTCGAACCGGGACAGAAAATTCACCC.

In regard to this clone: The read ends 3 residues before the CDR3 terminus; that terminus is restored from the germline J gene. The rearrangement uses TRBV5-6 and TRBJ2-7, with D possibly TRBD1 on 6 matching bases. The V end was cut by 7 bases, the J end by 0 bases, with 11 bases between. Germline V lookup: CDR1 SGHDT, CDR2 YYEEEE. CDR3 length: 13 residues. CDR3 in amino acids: CASADRSSYEQYF. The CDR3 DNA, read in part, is TGTGCCAGCGCTGACAGGAGCTCCTACGAG.

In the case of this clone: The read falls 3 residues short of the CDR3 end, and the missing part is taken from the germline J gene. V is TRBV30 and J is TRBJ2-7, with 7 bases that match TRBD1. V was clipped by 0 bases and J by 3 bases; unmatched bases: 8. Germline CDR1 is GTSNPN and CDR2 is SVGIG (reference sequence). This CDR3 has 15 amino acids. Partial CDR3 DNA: TGTGCCTGGAGTGTACCCGGGACAGAAGTCTACGAG. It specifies CAWSVPGTEVYE. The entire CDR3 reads CAWSVPGTEVYEQYF.

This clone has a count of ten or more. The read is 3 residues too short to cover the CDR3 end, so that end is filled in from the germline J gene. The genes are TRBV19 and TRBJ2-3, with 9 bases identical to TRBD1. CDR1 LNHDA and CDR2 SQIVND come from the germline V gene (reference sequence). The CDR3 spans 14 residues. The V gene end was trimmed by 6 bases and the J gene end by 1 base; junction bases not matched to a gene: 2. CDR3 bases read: TGTGCCAGTAGCCGGGACAGGGGCACAGATACG. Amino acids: CASSRDRGTDT. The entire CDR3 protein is CASSRDRGTDTQYF.

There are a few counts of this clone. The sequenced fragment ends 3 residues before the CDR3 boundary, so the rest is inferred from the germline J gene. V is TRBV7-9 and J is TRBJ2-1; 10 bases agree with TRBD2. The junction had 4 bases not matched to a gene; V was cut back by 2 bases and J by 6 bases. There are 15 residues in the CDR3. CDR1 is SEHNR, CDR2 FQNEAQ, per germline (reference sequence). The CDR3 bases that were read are TGTGCCAGCAGCTTACTGGGACTAGCGATCAATGAG. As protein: CASSLLGLAINE. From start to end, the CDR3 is CASSLLGLAINEQFF. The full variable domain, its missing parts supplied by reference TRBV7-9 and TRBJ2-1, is DTGVSQNPRHKITKRGQNVTFRCDPISEHNRLYWYRQTLGQGPEFLTYFQNEAQLEKSRLLSDRFSAERPKGSFSTLEIQRTEQGDSAMYLCASSLLGLAINEQFFGPGTRLTVL.

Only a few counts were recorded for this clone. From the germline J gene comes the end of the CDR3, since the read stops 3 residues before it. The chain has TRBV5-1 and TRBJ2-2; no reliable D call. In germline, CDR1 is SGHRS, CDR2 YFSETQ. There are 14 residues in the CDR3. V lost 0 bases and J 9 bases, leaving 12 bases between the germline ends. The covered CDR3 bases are TGCGCCAGCAGCTTGGCTGGTCAAAGCCGGGAG. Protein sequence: CASSLAGQSRE. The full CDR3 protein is CASSLAGQSRELFF.

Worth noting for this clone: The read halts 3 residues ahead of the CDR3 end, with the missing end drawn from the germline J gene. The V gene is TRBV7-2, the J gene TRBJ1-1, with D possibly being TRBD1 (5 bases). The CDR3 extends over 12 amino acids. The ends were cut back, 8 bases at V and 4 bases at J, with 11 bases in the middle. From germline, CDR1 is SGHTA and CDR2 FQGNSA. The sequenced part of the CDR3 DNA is TGTGCCAGCGAGGGGCCGGCCACTGAA. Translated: CASEGPATE. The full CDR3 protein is CASEGPATEAFF.

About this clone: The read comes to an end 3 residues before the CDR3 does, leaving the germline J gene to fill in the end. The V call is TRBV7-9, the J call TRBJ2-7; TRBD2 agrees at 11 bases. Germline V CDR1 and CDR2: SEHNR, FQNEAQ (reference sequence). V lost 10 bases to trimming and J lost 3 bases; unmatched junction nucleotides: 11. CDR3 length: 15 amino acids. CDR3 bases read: TGTGCCACTTCTATTGGACTAGCGGGTCTCTACGAG. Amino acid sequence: CATSIGLAGLYE. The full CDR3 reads CATSIGLAGLYEQYF. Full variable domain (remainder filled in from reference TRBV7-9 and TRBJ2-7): DTGVSQNPRHKITKRGQNVTFRCDPISEHNRLYWYRQTLGQGPEFLTYFQNEAQLEKSRLLSDRFSAERPKGSFSTLEIQRTEQGDSAMYLCATSIGLAGLYEQYFGPGTRLTVT.

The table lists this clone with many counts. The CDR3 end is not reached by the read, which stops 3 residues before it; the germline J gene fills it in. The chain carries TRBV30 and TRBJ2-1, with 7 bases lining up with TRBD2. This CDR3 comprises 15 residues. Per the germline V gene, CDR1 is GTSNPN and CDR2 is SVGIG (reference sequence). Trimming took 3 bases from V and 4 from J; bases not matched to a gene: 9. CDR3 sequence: CAWSPGGVGYNEQFF. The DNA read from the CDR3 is TGTGCCTGGAGCCCGGGGGGTGTGGGGTACAATGAG.

The sequenced part of the CDR3 DNA is TGTGCCAGCAGCTTAGCCCAGGGTGCGACC. Translation: CASSLAQGAT. The CDR3, in full, reads CASSLAQGATQYF. This chain uses TRBV7-9 with TRBJ2-5; D may be TRBD1 (5 bases). The CDR3 goes on 3 residues after the read ends, and that part is filled in from the germline J gene. The CDR3 extends over 13 amino acids. Germline CDR1 SEHNR, CDR2 FQNEAQ (reference sequence). Between the trimmed V and J ends, which lost 0 bases and 7 bases, there was a span of 9 bases.

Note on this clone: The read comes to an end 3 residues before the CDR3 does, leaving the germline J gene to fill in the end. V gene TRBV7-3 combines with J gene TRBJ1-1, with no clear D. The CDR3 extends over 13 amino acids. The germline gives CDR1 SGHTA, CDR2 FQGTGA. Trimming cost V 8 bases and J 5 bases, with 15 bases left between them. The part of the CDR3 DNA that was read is TGTGCCAGCTCGTATCAGCGGGAGACTGAA. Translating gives CASSYQRETE. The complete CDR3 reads CASSYQRETEAFF. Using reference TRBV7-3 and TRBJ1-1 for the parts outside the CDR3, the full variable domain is GAGVSQTPSNKVTEKGKYVELRCDPISGHTALYWYRQSLGQGPEFLIYFQGTGAADDSGLPNDRFFAVRPEGSVSTLKIQRTERGDSAVYLCASSYQRETEAFFGQGTRLTVV.

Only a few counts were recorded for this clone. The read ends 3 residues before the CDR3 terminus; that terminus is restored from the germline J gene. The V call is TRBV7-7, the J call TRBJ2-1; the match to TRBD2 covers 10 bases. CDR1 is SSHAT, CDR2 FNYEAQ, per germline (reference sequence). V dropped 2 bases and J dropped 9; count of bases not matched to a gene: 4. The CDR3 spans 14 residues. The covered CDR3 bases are TGTGCCAGCAGCTTAAGAGCGGGAGGGCGTGAG. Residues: CASSLRAGGRE. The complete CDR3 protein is CASSLRAGGREQFF.

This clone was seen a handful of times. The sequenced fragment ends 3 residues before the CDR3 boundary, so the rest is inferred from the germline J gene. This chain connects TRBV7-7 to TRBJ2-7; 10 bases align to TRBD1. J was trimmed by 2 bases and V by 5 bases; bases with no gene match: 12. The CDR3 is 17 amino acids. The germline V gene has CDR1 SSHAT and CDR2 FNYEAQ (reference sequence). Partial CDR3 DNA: TGTGCCAGCAGCCCCCAGCACCGGGACAGGGGAACCTACGAG. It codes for CASSPQHRDRGTYE. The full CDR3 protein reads CASSPQHRDRGTYEQYF. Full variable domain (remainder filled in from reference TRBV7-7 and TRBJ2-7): GAGVSQSPRYKVTKRGQDVTLRCDPISSHATLYWYQQALGQGPEFLTYFNYEAQPDKSGLPSDRFSAERPEGSISTLTIQRTEQRDSAMYRCASSPQHRDRGTYEQYFGPGTRLTVT.

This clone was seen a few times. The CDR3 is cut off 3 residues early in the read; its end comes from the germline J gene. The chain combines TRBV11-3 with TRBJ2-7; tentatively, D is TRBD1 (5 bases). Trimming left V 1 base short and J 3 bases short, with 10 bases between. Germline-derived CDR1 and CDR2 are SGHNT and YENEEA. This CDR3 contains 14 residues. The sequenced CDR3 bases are TGTGCCAGCAGCTTAGGGGCAGGGCGCTACGAG. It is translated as CASSLGAGRYE. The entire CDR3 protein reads CASSLGAGRYEQYF.

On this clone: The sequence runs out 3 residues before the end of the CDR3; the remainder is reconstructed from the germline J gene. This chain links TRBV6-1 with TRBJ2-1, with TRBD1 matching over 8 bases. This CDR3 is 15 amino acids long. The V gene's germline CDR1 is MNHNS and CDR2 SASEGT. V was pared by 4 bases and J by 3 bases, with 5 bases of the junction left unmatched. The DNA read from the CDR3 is TGTGCCAGCAGTGGAGGACAGGGTCGCTACAATGAG. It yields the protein CASSGGQGRYNE. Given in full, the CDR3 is CASSGGQGRYNEQFF.

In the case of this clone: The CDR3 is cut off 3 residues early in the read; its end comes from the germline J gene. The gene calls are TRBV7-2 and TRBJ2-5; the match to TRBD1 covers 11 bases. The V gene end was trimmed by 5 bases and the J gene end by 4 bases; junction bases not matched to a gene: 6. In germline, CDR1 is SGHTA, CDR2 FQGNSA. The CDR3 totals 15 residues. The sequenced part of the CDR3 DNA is TGTGCCAGCAGCGGAGGACAGGGGGCGGGAGAGACC. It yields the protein CASSGGQGAGET. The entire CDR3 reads CASSGGQGAGETQYF.

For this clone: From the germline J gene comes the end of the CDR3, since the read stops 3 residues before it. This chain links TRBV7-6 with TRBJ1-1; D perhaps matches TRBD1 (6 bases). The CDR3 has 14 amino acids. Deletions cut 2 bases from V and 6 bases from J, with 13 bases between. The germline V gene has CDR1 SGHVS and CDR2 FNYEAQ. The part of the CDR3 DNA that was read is TGTGCCAGCAGCTTACACAGGGAAGCCGCTGAA. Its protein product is CASSLHREAAE. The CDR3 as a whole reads CASSLHREAAEAFF.

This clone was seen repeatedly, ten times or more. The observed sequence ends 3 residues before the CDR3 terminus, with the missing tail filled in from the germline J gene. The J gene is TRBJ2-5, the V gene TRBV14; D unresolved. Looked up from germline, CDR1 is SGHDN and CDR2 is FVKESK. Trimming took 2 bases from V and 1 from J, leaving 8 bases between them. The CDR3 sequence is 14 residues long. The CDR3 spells CASSQLAFQETQYF. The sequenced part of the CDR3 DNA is TGTGCCAGCAGCCAACTTGCGTTCCAAGAGACC.

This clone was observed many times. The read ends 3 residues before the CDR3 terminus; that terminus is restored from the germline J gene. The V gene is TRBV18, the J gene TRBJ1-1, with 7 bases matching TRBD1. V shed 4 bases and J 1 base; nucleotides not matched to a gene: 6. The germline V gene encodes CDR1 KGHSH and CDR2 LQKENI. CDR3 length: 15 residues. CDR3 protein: CASSRSGQPNTEAFF. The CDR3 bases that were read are TGTGCCAGCTCACGTTCGGGACAGCCGAACACTGAA.

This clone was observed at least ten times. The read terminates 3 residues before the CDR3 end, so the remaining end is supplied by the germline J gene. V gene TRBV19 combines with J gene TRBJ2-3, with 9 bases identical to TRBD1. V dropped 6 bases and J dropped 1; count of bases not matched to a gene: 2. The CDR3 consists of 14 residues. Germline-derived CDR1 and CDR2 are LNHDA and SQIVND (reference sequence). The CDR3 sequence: CASRRTGGTDTQYF. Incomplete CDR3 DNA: TGTGCCAGTAGGCGGACAGGGGGCACAGATACG.

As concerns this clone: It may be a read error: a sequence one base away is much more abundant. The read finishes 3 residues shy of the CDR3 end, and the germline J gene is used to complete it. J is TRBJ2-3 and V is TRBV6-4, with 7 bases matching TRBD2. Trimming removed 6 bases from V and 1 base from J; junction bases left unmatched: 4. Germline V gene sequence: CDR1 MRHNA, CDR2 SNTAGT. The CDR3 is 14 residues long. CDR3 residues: CASSVTSGTDTQYF. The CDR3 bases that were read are TGTGCCAGCAGCGTTACTAGCGGCACAGATACG.

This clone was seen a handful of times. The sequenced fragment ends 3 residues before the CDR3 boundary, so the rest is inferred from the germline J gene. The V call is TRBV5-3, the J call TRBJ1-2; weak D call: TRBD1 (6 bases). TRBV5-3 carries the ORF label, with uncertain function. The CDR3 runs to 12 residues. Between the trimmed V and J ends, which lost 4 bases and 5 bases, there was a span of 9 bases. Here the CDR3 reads CARSVGAYGYTF. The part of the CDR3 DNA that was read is TGTGCCAGAAGCGTGGGGGCGTATGGC.